This T cell receptor (beta chain) was identified in a study of human T cells and chemical hapten exposure. Individual cDNA molecules in this library carried unique molecular identifiers. TCRdb itself ran the RACE reads through MiXCR, one entry per CDR3 protein. Seen here are about 77,000 distinct CDR3 sequences, 7% to 9.5% observed once, and the top ten hold less than 2%. Trimming removed 2 bases from V and 6 bases from J; junction bases left unmatched: 12. Per germline, CDR1 LGHNA and CDR2 YNFKEQ. This CDR3 region has 17 residues. Time point given: healthy volunteer bleed at 6 weeks. Researchers extracted total RNA from unfractionated whole blood.

The sequence was obtained from a female donor in good health. Some clones in this sample may be carry-over from other donors' samples. The J gene is TRBJ1-1, the V gene TRBV4-2, with TRBD1 identical over 10 bases. Sequencing was done on a sample of whole blood. The CDR3 coding sequence is TGTGCCAGCAGCCAATATGTCGGGACAGGGGTCGGCGCTGAAGCTTTCTTT. The encoded protein is CASSQYVGTGVGAEAFF.